This T cell receptor (beta chain) appears in the sequencing data of a study of T cell repertoires in cytomegalovirus infection. Across the study: From public TCR beta signatures came an indication of both CMV infection and matching HLA type.

This clonotype was found many times. Antigen specificity is unknown. Findings and limits, study-wide: The study found HLA-C-restricted CMV-specific TCR beta clonotypes dominating the ex vivo response. Individuals carrying CMV plus the relevant HLA were identified by cumulative frequency of public TCR beta families.

Looked up from germline, CDR1 is SGHTA and CDR2 is FQGNSA. The CDR3 runs to 14 residues. Germline trimming cut 5 bases from V and 6 bases from J; bases unmatched to any gene: 3. TCRdb itself ran the reads through MiXCR, one entry per CDR3 protein. Of some 240,000 distinct CDR3 sequences detected, about 17% appear once; the ten largest clones hold more than 45%. This TCR was sampled from a human donor in good health (CMV status not recorded). Some clones in this sample may be carry-over from other donors' samples. Sequencing was done on a sample of CD8+ T cells from PBMCs. The rearrangement joins TRBV7-2 to TRBJ1-4; 10 positions agree with TRBD1. CDR3 in amino acids: CASSPDRGHEKLFF. CDR3 sequence (DNA): TGTGCCAGCAGCCCTGACAGGGGGCATGAAAAACTGTTTTTT.